This TCR beta chain was profiled in a study of blood T cell repertoires in COVID-19. The V gene end was trimmed by 3 bases and the J gene end by 6 bases; junction bases not matched to a gene: 12. The V gene's germline CDR1 is MNHNS and CDR2 SASEGT. The CDR3 contains 17 residues. Repertoires were generated with immunoSEQ multiplex PCR, while TCRdb's copy carries only in-frame clones and drops some. The repertoire holds about 220,000 clones, with 80% to 85% as singletons. The chain joins TRBV6-1 to TRBJ1-5, with TRBD1 matching over 9 bases. Sequencing was carried out using peripheral blood. The clonotype was recovered from a woman in her 70s with COVID-19, enrolled during active disease. The CDR3 is CASSDGGRTGGRQPQHF. The CDR3 DNA reads TGTGCCAGCAGTGATGGCGGGAGAACAGGGGGCCGTCAGCCCCAGCATTTT.